This T cell receptor (beta chain) was sequenced during a study of vaccination and CD4 T cells after COVID-19. Overall study: Comprising six males and four females, the convalescent participants counted two Hispanic individuals among them. Control cultures used a CEFX viral epitope pool, an HIV-1 Nef peptide pool, or no peptide. Study-level results: In median terms, SARS-CoV-2-reactive clonotypes went from about 20 to 38, a nonsignificant rise.

The Oncomine TCR Beta short-read assay was applied to DNA of cultured CD4+ T cells. Scientists extracted genomic DNA from CD4+ T cells grown in culture. Each CDR3 protein gets one entry after TCRdb re-called the PCR reads with MiXCR. The top ten hold under 30% of the sample, which has several thousand distinct CDR3 sequences, 38% seen once. Germline loops: CDR1 MNHNS, CDR2 SASEGT. The V and J ends lost 4 bases and 7 bases, in that order; junction bases with no gene match: 3. The CDR3 runs 13 residues. With regard to this clonotype: The antigen is unknown.

Treatment: roughly ten-day PBMC culture with coronavirus spike peptide pools or control peptides (ViraFEST assay). Unexposed donor CD4+ T cells predated the COVID-19 pandemic, collected 2011-2018. Sequenced input: CD4+ T cells from blood, cultured in vitro. The gene calls are TRBV6-1 and TRBJ1-2, with 10 bases aligning to TRBD1. The sequence was obtained from a human donor in good health. In DNA, the CDR3 is TGTGCCAGCAGTGGACAGGGGGCGGGTGGCTACACCTTC. Protein sequence: CASSGQGAGGYTF.